A selection of T cell receptor beta chains follows, all from one sample in a study of OX40 agonist ivuxolimab in advanced cancers. Here immunoSEQ multiplex PCR was the method, and the copy in TCRdb shows in-frame clones only, minus some. This sample has approximately 58,000 clones, with about 90% found just once. The material sequenced was CD4+ or CD8+ T cells sorted from blood, taken in a trial of the OX40 agonist ivuxolimab. These receptors were obtained from an adult with an advanced solid tumor such as melanoma, head and neck, liver or kidney cancer. Each CDR3 is given with its conserved first and last residue. A D gene is named only where the DNA matches it firmly. Not all rows give a size; the values are once, few, many and, for expanded clones, a class.

d_call j_call cdr3_length clone_size v_call cdr3_aa cdr3_nt
TRBD2 TRBJ2-7 14 - TRBV18 CASSPGLESYEQYF TGTGCCAGCTCACCTGGACTAGAGAGTTACGAGCAGTACTTC
TRBD1 TRBJ2-6 16 - TRBV25-1 CASSGGTGAGANVLTF TGTGCCAGCAGTGGTGGGACAGGGGCTGGGGCCAACGTCCTGACTTTC
- TRBJ2-1 12 - TRBV18 CASSPLDRGSIF TGTGCCAGCTCACCACTCGATAGAGGGTCGATCTTC
- TRBJ1-3 15 - TRBV7-6 CASSLAGFSGNTIYF TGTGCCAGCAGCTTAGCGGGCTTCTCTGGAAACACCATATATTTT
TRBD1 TRBJ2-3 16 - TRBV15 CATSTRTGTKADTQYF TGTGCCACCAGCACCCGGACAGGAACTAAGGCGGATACGCAGTATTTT
TRBD1 TRBJ1-2 13 - TRBV18 CASSPGQGAGYTF TGTGCCAGCTCACCAGGCCAGGGGGCTGGCTACACCTTC
TRBD1 TRBJ2-4 16 - TRBV28 CASSSPTGGSLNIQYF TGTGCCAGCAGTTCGCCCACAGGGGGTAGTTTGAACATTCAGTACTTC
- TRBJ1-5 12 - TRBV19 CASSKGGYHQHF TGTGCCAGTAGTAAAGGCGGCTACCACCAGCATTTT
TRBD2 TRBJ2-1 16 - TRBV11-2 CASSLELAVIYNEQFF TGTGCCAGCAGCTTAGAGCTAGCGGTCATCTACAATGAGCAGTTCTTC
- TRBJ2-5 14 - TRBV11-3 CASSLATVGETQYF TGTGCCAGCAGCTTAGCAACCGTCGGAGAGACCCAGTACTTC
- TRBJ2-1 14 - TRBV5-1 CASSGLGNYNEQFF TGCGCCAGCTCGGGACTTGGTAATTACAATGAGCAGTTCTTC
- TRBJ2-3 13 - TRBV5-1 CASSSGSTDTQYF TGCGCCAGCAGCTCGGGGAGCACAGATACGCAGTATTTT
- TRBJ2-2 12 - TRBV28 CAAWNDTGELFF TGTGCCGCCTGGAACGACACCGGGGAGCTGTTTTTT
TRBD1 TRBJ2-7 14 - TRBV7-8 CASSRQGSSYEQYF TGTGCCAGCAGCCGACAGGGAAGCTCCTACGAGCAGTACTTC
- TRBJ2-5 15 - TRBV19 CASRPGGGREETQYF TGTGCCAGTAGACCGGGGGGCGGGAGAGAAGAGACCCAGTACTTC
- TRBJ2-1 17 - TRBV29-1 CSVEPAGAFFSYNEQFF TGCAGCGTCGAACCCGCGGGGGCCTTCTTCTCCTACAATGAGCAGTTCTTC
- TRBJ2-1 12 - TRBV7-9 CASSLEDREQFF TGTGCCAGCAGCTTAGAAGACCGGGAGCAGTTCTTC
TRBD2 TRBJ2-5 13 - TRBV7-2 CASRLAGQETQYF TGTGCCAGCAGACTAGCGGGACAAGAGACCCAGTACTTC
TRBD2 TRBJ2-3 14 once TRBV6-6 CASSGGGLEDTQYF TGTGCCAGCTCGGGGGGGGGCTTAGAAGATACGCAGTATTTT
- TRBJ1-5 18 - TRBV6-4 CASSDYQDTGLSNQPQHF TGTGCCAGCAGTGACTATCAGGACACCGGCCTTAGCAATCAGCCCCAGCATTTT
TRBD2 TRBJ2-3 16 - TRBV7-9 CASSLEGGRGTDTQYF TGTGCCAGCAGCTTAGAGGGCGGGAGGGGCACAGATACGCAGTATTTT
TRBD2 TRBJ2-3 16 - TRBV2 CASSFYSGRGTDTQYF TGTGCCAGCAGTTTTTATAGCGGGAGAGGCACAGATACGCAGTATTTT
- TRBJ1-2 13 - TRBV14 CASSPLGNYGYTF TGTGCCAGCAGCCCACTTGGGAACTATGGCTACACCTTC
- TRBJ2-2 15 - TRBV19 CASSINGGGTGELFF TGTGCCAGTAGTATCAATGGTGGGGGCACCGGGGAGCTGTTTTTT
- TRBJ2-7 13 - TRBV4-2 CASSPGGSYEQYF TGTGCCAGCAGCCCCGGCGGGTCCTACGAGCAGTACTTC
TRBD1 TRBJ1-5 15 - TRBV7-9 CASSRSQGARQPQHF TGTGCCAGCAGCCGTTCTCAGGGGGCGCGTCAGCCCCAGCATTTT